This T cell receptor beta chain was captured in a study of graft-versus-host responses after intestinal transplantation. Overall study context: Anti-thymocyte globulin induction, then tacrolimus and steroids for about 3 years, went to all recipients. Overall study findings and caveats: The study associated peak circulating GvH clone levels with early post-transplant HvG declines.

Profiled with immunoSEQ multiplex PCR; TCRdb holds only in-frame clones, not every one. The repertoire holds fewer than 15,000 clones, with 84% as singletons. The CDR3 spans 15 residues. Looked up from germline, CDR1 is SGDLS and CDR2 is YYNGEE. V lost 3 bases and J lost 4, with 13 bases in between. Of note for this clone: Its antigen is unidentified.

This clonotype was obtained from a human patient who received an intestinal transplant, so some T cells may come from the graft donor. Specimen: PBMCs, collected after intestinal transplantation. This rearrangement joins TRBV9 to TRBJ1-4, with D uncertain. The CDR3 sequence: CASSATPGLNEKLFF. CDR3 DNA: TGTGCCAGCAGCGCAACTCCCGGGCTTAATGAAAAACTGTTTTTT.